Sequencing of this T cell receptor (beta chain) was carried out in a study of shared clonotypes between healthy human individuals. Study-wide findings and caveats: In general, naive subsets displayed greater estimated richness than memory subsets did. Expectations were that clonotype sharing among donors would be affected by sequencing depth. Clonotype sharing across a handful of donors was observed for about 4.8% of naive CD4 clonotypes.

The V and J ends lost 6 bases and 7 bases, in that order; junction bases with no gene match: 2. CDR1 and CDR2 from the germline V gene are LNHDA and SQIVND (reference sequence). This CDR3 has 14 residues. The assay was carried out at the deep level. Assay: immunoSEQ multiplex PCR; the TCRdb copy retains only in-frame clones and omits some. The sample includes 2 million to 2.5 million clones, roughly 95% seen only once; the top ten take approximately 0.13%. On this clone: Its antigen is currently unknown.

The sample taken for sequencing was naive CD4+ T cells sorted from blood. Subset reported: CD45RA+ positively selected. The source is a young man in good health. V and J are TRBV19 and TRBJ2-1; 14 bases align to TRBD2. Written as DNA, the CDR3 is TGTGCCAGTAGAAGGACTAGCGGGAGGAATGAGCAGTTCTTC. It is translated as CASRRTSGRNEQFF.